Each of the 4 T cell receptor beta chains below was sequenced from the same sample in a study of control samples from healthy donors and cancer patients. Libraries were prepared by immunoSEQ multiplex PCR; TCRdb keeps only in-frame clonotypes and omits some of them. Among about 180,000 clones, around nine tenths were seen once, and the ten largest hold 1.3% to 1.5%. The sequenced material came from blood. The receptors come from a man aged 25 to 40 in good health.

The chain links TRBV24-1 to TRBJ1-1, with a possible D match to TRBD1 (6 bases). In germline, CDR1 is KGHDR, CDR2 SFDVKD. The CDR3 extends over 17 amino acids. Trimming removed 3 bases at V and 0 bases at J, with 16 bases between. In nucleotides, the CDR3 is TGTGCCACCAGTGATCTTATTAGTGGGGGCCTGAACACTGAAGCTTTCTTT. Translation gives CATSDLISGGLNTEAFF.

The V and J genes are TRBV2 and TRBJ2-7, with 9 bases matching TRBD1. With V trimmed by 6 bases and J by 1 base, 19 bases remained unmatched. Germline V CDR1 and CDR2: SNHLY, FYNNEI. The CDR3 runs 19 residues. The CDR3 loop is CASSAQTGGTYSRSYEQYF. CDR3 bases: TGTGCCAGCAGCGCTCAGACAGGGGGGACCTACTCAAGATCCTACGAGCAGTACTTC.

The chain uses TRBV6-5 and TRBJ1-4; possible D gene TRBD1, 5 bases. The germline V gene has CDR1 MNHEY and CDR2 SVGAGI. The CDR3 length is 15 residues. Trimming pared 7 bases from V and 4 bases from J, leaving 16 bases between. The CDR3: CASNQRDRYNEKLFF. The CDR3, as DNA: TGTGCCAGCAATCAAAGGGACCGATATAATGAAAAACTGTTTTTT.

V is TRBV11-2 and J is TRBJ1-3, with D possibly being TRBD1 (5 bases). The CDR3 length is 16 residues. Germline V gene lookup returns CDR1 SGHAT and CDR2 FQNNGV. V lost 3 bases, J lost 0 bases, and 12 bases lay in between. The CDR3 sequence is CASSFNRPTSGNTIYF. The CDR3, as DNA: TGTGCCAGCAGCTTTAACAGGCCGACCTCTGGAAACACCATATATTTT.